This record looks at one TCR beta chain sequence and its context. Its antigen is not identified. Specified treatment: approximately 9-day PBMC culture with coronavirus spike peptide pools or control peptides (ViraFEST assay). The data stem from a study of vaccination and CD4 T cells after COVID-19. Germline loops: CDR1 MNHEY, CDR2 SVGEGT. V shed 2 bases and J shed 4 bases, with 12 bases lying between them. This CDR3 is 15 amino acids long. CD4+ T cells that had been cultured provided DNA sequenced with the Oncomine TCR Beta short-read assay. TCRdb analysed the PCR reads with MiXCR anew, one entry per CDR3 protein. Of more than 10,000 distinct CDR3 sequences in the sample, roughly half were seen once.

The specimen sequenced was CD4+ T cells from blood, cultured in vitro. This receptor was obtained from a human donor who had recovered from COVID-19. The chain employs TRBV6-2 or TRBV6-3 and TRBJ1-5, with a weak D call TRBD1 (6 bases). CDR3 in amino acids: CASSYRGADNQPQHF. The DNA of the CDR3 is TGTGCCAGCAGTTACCGGGGGGCGGATAATCAGCCCCAGCATTTT.